The 14 T cell receptor beta chains listed next were all sequenced from one sample in a study of blood T cell repertoires in COVID-19. Only in-frame clones appear in the TCRdb table, and some are missing; sequencing was by immunoSEQ multiplex PCR. The profile shows tens of thousands of clones, around 80% of them singletons. The specimen was peripheral blood. Every receptor here comes from a woman of 80 years or more with acute or convalescent COVID-19.

The CDR3, as DNA: TGCGCCAGCAGCCAAGGACCACTAGCGGGAGACAATGAGCAGTTCTTC. Its protein product is CASSQGPLAGDNEQFF. The gene calls are TRBV5-1 and TRBJ2-1; 11 bases are a match to TRBD2. The length of the CDR3 is 16 residues. Germline trimming cut 4 bases from V and 5 bases from J; bases unmatched to any gene: 8. Germline CDR1 SGHRS, CDR2 YFSETQ.

The chain joins TRBV5-1 to TRBJ2-1; D remains ambiguous. The germline V gene has CDR1 SGHRS and CDR2 YFSETQ. Trimming stripped 4 bases from V and 7 bases from J, with 15 bases between. The CDR3 has 14 residues. The DNA for the CDR3 is TGCGCCAGCAGCCAGTCTTCGGCGGAGAATGAGCAGTTCTTC. Encoded protein: CASSQSSAENEQFF.

V usage is TRBV4-3 and J usage is TRBJ2-7; D perhaps matches TRBD1 (6 bases). Germline loops: CDR1 LGHNA, CDR2 YSLEER. V lost 0 bases and J 1 base, leaving 13 bases between the germline ends. This CDR3 spans 16 amino acids. CDR3 sequence reads: CASSQDVGAGSYEQYF. DNA for the CDR3: TGCGCCAGCAGCCAAGACGTGGGGGCTGGGTCCTACGAGCAGTACTTC.

The chain is built from TRBV6-4 and TRBJ2-7; D perhaps matches TRBD1 (7 bases). The CDR3 runs to 17 residues. Trimming removed 0 bases from V and 3 bases from J, with 18 bases in between. Per the germline V gene, CDR1 is MRHNA and CDR2 is SNTAGT. The CDR3 sequence is CASSDSTDRAGIYEQYF. The CDR3 DNA is TGTGCCAGCAGTGACTCAACAGACAGGGCGGGGATCTACGAGCAGTACTTC.

The V gene is TRBV6-4, the J gene TRBJ2-3, with 11 bases lining up with TRBD2. The germline gives CDR1 MRHNA, CDR2 SNTAGT. V was clipped by 6 bases and J by 2 bases; unmatched bases: 7. This CDR3 is built from 16 residues. CDR3 amino acids: CASSQTSGVPTDTQYF. CDR3 coding DNA: TGTGCCAGCAGCCAGACTAGCGGGGTACCCACAGATACGCAGTATTTT.

The rearrangement uses TRBV5-5 and TRBJ2-7, with 7 bases matching TRBD2. The germline CDR1 and CDR2 sequences are SGHKS and YYEKEE (reference sequence). The CDR3 sequence is 16 residues long. Losses at the gene ends were 4 bases for V and 3 bases for J; bases not matched to a gene: 13. For the CDR3, the DNA is TGTGCCAGCAGCCCGGGACGGACTAGTGGAATCTACGAGCAGTACTTC. It translates to CASSPGRTSGIYEQYF.

V and J are TRBV7-2 and TRBJ1-2; 8 nucleotides align to TRBD1. J gave up 6 bases and V 1 base, and 7 bases lay outside the gene matches. The CDR3 runs to 15 residues. Germline V lookup: CDR1 SGHTA, CDR2 FQGNSA. CDR3 bases: TGTGCCAGCAGCTTAGTGAACAGGGGGTTCAATGGCTACACCTTC. Its protein is CASSLVNRGFNGYTF.

V usage is TRBV24-1 and J usage is TRBJ2-1; 8 positions match TRBD1. Germline-derived CDR1 and CDR2 are KGHDR and SFDVKD. The CDR3 contains 12 residues. V gave up 9 bases and J gave up 4 bases; unmatched junction bases: 1. The chain's CDR3 is CATGTGYNEQFF. The CDR3 DNA is TGTGCCACCGGGACAGGATACAATGAGCAGTTCTTC.

The chain carries TRBV11-3 and TRBJ2-1, with a tentative D call TRBD2 (6 bases). V lost 0 bases to trimming and J lost 3 bases, with 12 bases between them. Germline lookup yields CDR1 SGHNT and CDR2 YENEEA. There are 16 residues in the CDR3. CDR3 DNA: TGTGCCAGCAGCTTAGATCCCCGGGAGATCTACAATGAGCAGTTCTTC. Residues: CASSLDPREIYNEQFF.

This chain uses TRBV5-1 with TRBJ2-1; 9 nucleotides align to TRBD2. In germline, CDR1 is SGHRS, CDR2 YFSETQ. J was trimmed by 4 bases and V by 2 bases; bases with no gene match: 4. The CDR3 totals 15 residues. This CDR3 reads CASSFSGSDYNEQFF. The CDR3 coding sequence is TGCGCCAGCAGCTTTAGCGGGAGTGATTACAATGAGCAGTTCTTC.

The chain is built from TRBV7-9 and TRBJ2-7; possibly TRBD1 for D (6 bases). V was pared by 5 bases and J by 1 base, with 12 bases between. Per the germline V gene, CDR1 is SEHNR and CDR2 is FQNEAQ (reference sequence). CDR3 length equals 14 residues. CDR3 DNA: TGTGCCAGCAGCCTACAGGGTTTATCCTACGAGCAGTACTTC. Residues: CASSLQGLSYEQYF. Full variable domain (outside the CDR3, taken from reference TRBV7-9 and TRBJ2-7): DTGVSQNPRHKITKRGQNVTFRCDPISEHNRLYWYRQTLGQGPEFLTYFQNEAQLEKSRLLSDRFSAERPKGSFSTLEIQRTEQGDSAMYLCASSLQGLSYEQYFGPGTRLTVT.

V and J are TRBV27 and TRBJ2-7; 8 bases match TRBD2. Germline V gives CDR1 MNHEY, CDR2 SMNVEV (reference sequence). The length of the CDR3 is 15 residues. Trimming took 2 bases from V and 4 from J; bases not matched to a gene: 7. CDR3 bases: TGTGCCAGCAGTTTAACGGCAGCGGGAGTTTACGAGCAGTACTTC. Residues: CASSLTAAGVYEQYF.

The CDR3 loop is CASSQATTSGTAYEQYF. CDR3 sequence (DNA): TGCGCCAGCAGCCAAGCCACGACTAGCGGGACGGCCTACGAGCAGTACTTC. The chain recombines TRBV4-1 with TRBJ2-7; 11 bases are shared with TRBD2. This CDR3 is 17 amino acids long. Germline assignment: CDR1 MGHRA and CDR2 YSYEKL. The junction had 7 bases not matched to a gene; V was cut back by 1 base and J by 2 bases.

The rearrangement uses TRBV19 and TRBJ2-1, with D tentatively TRBD1 (5 bases). Germline loops: CDR1 LNHDA, CDR2 SQIVND (reference sequence). The CDR3 extends over 15 amino acids. Trimming stripped 2 bases from V and 7 bases from J, with 15 bases between. CDR3 protein: CASSIFSAGLNEQFF. CDR3 nucleotides: TGTGCCAGTAGTATATTCTCAGCAGGGTTGAATGAGCAGTTCTTC.